This TCR beta chain comes out of a study of monozygotic twins with inflammatory bowel disease (dated by TCRdb to between 2018 and 2021). In terms of the full investigation: In total, around 30 monozygotic twin pairs made up the full study: 19 Danish pairs, all IBD-discordant, plus nine German pairs, of which four were IBD-concordant and five were IBD-discordant. Disease-associated traits were sought mainly through comparisons between IBD patients and their genetically identical healthy co-twins within discordant pairs. Each individual had, on average, about 151 000 unique TCRalpha sequences and 181 000 unique TCRbeta sequences available for analysis.

CDR1 SEHNR and CDR2 FQNEAQ were looked up in the germline V gene (reference sequence). The CDR3 runs 14 amino acids, cysteine and phenylalanine included. No DNA has been recorded. With regard to this clonotype: The antigen it binds to is not known.

Preparation of the library involved 5' RACE. For each TCR library, around 3,500 ng of total RNA was used. For each sample, cDNA synthesis with SMARTScribe reverse transcriptase was split into eight separate reactions. During cDNA synthesis, template switching was used to introduce unique molecular identifiers that contained a 6-nucleotide sample barcode. TCRalpha and TCRbeta cDNA was amplified by two nested PCRs of around 15 and 9 cycles, with bead purification after each PCR. Before amplification, the cDNA was treated with uracil DNA-glycosylase and purified using the QIAquick PCR purification kit. The second PCR added Illumina TruSeq-compatible adapters along with sample-specific barcodes. TapeStation and Qubit were used to check library quality and concentration, and around 5.3 ng of each library was pooled. Pooled libraries were sequenced on an Illumina HiSeq2500 single-index Rapid Run with 2 x 100 bp reads and custom sequencing primers. As for how the authors treated the data: MiGEC version 1.2.6 was used for UMI-based consensus assembly, which corrected PCR and sequencing errors. V(D)J alignment, clonotype assembly and CDR3 extraction were performed with MiXCR version 2.1.1. To normalise gene usage, clonotype sharing and MAIT/NKT TCR abundance, the analysis used the top 1000, 10 000 and 20 000 clonotypes per sample. After downsampling to 27 000 UMIs, diversity was calculated as the inverse Simpson index using the vegan R package. Statistical testing used paired Mann-Whitney U tests on the discordant twin pairs and applied Benjamini-Hochberg correction for multiple testing. TCRdb reprocessed the reads; each CDR3 protein sequence makes one entry, and DNA is unavailable. These V and J calls derive from TCRdb rather than the authors' analysis. The table kept for this sample lists 330,000 or so distinct CDR3 sequences. The ten largest clones add up to approximately 2% of the sample.

From each donor, a roughly 2.7 ml peripheral blood sample was collected into PAXgene tubes and kept at -80 degrees C. Without any T cell sorting, total RNA was extracted from whole blood using the PAXgene blood miRNA kit on an automated QIAcube. Peripheral blood from monozygotic twin pairs who were concordant or discordant for inflammatory bowel disease underwent deep TCRalpha and TCRbeta repertoire profiling using unique molecular barcoding. Smoking habits were recorded for all twin pairs, and individuals were classified as current, former or never smokers. Broad study findings and their caveats: The analysis was unable to tell different T cell subtypes apart. Fewer clonotypes were shared with other individuals by IBD patients than by healthy twins, most markedly in patients showing signs of disease activity. Repertoire similarity did not differ between concordant and discordant twins, possibly due to limited statistical power. The results gave no support for a single strong signal or clonotype linked to IBD. A decrease in TCRbeta repertoire diversity, as measured by inverse Simpson index, was observed in IBD patients compared with their healthy co-twins. Background noise and inter-individual variability may have been introduced into the repertoires by the differing immunosuppressive treatments among patients.

This TCR came from a human donor with ulcerative colitis or Crohn's disease, or a healthy co-twin of an affected twin (not recorded which). Input material: blood. The chain links TRBV7-9 with TRBJ2-5; the D gene TCRdb calls, TRBD1, cannot be checked with no DNA. The CDR3 here reads CASSGLWGGETQYF.